This TCR beta chain appears in the sequencing data of a study of blood T cell repertoires in COVID-19 (dated by TCRdb to 2019 to 2021). Study-level background: The collaborator samples originated in the United States, Italy and Spain and spanned the acute and convalescent phases of COVID-19. The material from the prospective study consisted of cDNA or gDNA derived from T cells, B-cell-depleted T cells, or PBMCs. Subjects who had been exposed to COVID-19, were actively infected with it, or had recovered from it provided the deeply sampled blood TCRbeta repertoires that made up the dataset. The repertoires were released in a freely available public database intended as a resource for research on the immune response to SARS-CoV-2. Samples were obtained from the ongoing ImmuneRACE study (first 160 participants) and from over a thousand subjects provided by 6 global collaborators. Sample metadata almost always included a de-identified subject ID, COVID-19 status, age in years and sex. HLA class I and class II types, where available, came from metadata supplied by the sample provider rather than from assay-based typing. Study-wide findings and limitations: How much clinical and demographic metadata was included differed by source and by participant, and the metadata was provided uncurated.

A second Seattle source provided samples from volunteer blood donors who had recovered from COVID-19. The collaborating institutions used their own protocols to collect whole blood in K2EDTA tubes. For TCRbeta analysis, collaborators shipped samples as frozen whole blood, isolated PBMCs, or DNA extracted from either of those sample types. Germline trimming amounts to 6 bases on V and 2 bases on J, with 10 as the count of junction bases outside the gene matches. The CDR3 covers 15 residues, taking in both the cysteine and the phenylalanine. The retained sequence is limited to the CDR3, 45 bases, with the frame set at the first base. CDR1 and CDR2, per the germline V gene, are SGHRS and YFSETQ. About this clone itself: Its antigen is unknown. No qualities accompany the bases; no much larger clone lies one base away.

TCRbeta CDR3 regions were amplified from genomic DNA by means of the immunoSEQ Assay, a bias-controlled multiplex PCR. The original methods were these. The number of nucleated cells in each sample was estimated by amplification of reference gene primers within the assay. To quantify the absolute abundance of each unique TCRbeta CDR3 rearrangement, sequence reads were collapsed and filtered. For each sample, productive Simpson clonality was calculated by taking the square root of Simpson's diversity index across productive rearrangements. The immuneACCESS repertoire file appears here via TCRdb, limited to in-frame rearrangements. These files lack a portion of the clones; in checked studies, under half of the deficit traces to unresolved V genes, and the cause of the others is not known. V, J and clone size reflect that table, while D and trimming were determined from the DNA. The sample contains approximately 260,000 clones, 70% to 90% of them found a single time. In total, the top ten clones hold under 5.5% of the sample.

This receptor was identified in a man between 60 and 75 years old who had recovered from COVID-19. The rearranged segments are TRBV5-1 and TRBJ1-1; TRBD1 matches 7 bases in the middle. The sample taken for sequencing was peripheral blood. This receptor has the CDR3 CASTNSGQQNTEAFF. The DNA reads as follows: TGCGCCAGCACTAATTCGGGACAGCAAAACACTGAAGCTTTCTTT.